This is a list of T cell receptor beta chains from one sample in a study of blood T cells in healthy people across ages. TCRdb passed the 5' RACE reads through MiXCR, listing each CDR3 protein once. The sample yields 1,800,000 or so distinct CDR3 sequences, around 40% seen once. The sequenced sample was blood. The receptors come from a human donor in good health. CDR3s include the opening cysteine and the closing phenylalanine or tryptophan. A D gene is named only where the DNA matches it firmly. Size tells how often a clone was seen (once, few, many) or the class of an expanded clone, and some rows leave it out.

>-|TRBJ2-3|TRBV9|TRBD2
CASSVRLAGDTQYF
TGTGCCAGCAGCGTACGCCTAGCGGGGGATACGCAGTATTTT
>many|TRBJ2-6|TRBV7-3|-
CASSAFSGANVLTF
TGTGCCAGCAGCGCCTTCTCTGGGGCCAACGTCCTGACTTTC
>-|TRBJ1-1|TRBV20-1|-
CSARAGSGTEAFF
TGCAGTGCCCGTGCGGGCAGCGGCACTGAAGCTTTCTTT
>-|TRBJ2-7|TRBV7-9|TRBD2
CASSLEVVRGGEQYF
TGTGCCAGCAGCTTAGAGGTCGTTCGGGGGGGTGAGCAGTACTTC
>many|TRBJ2-4|TRBV11-1|-
CASSFQGNIQYF
TGTGCCAGCAGCTTTCAGGGAAACATTCAGTACTTC
>-|TRBJ1-2|TRBV9|-
CASSFDRNDYGYTF
TGCGCCAGCAGCTTCGACAGGAATGACTATGGCTACACCTTC
>-|TRBJ2-1|TRBV20-1|TRBD2
CSARETLADEQFF
TGCAGTGCTAGAGAGACACTAGCGGATGAGCAGTTCTTC
>few|TRBJ2-7|TRBV12-3/TRBV12-4|-
CASSLKTGRFYEQYF
TGTGCCAGCAGTCTTAAAACCGGACGGTTTTACGAGCAGTACTTC
>few|TRBJ1-6|TRBV9|TRBD1
CASSVVGTGESPLHF
TGTGCCAGCAGCGTAGTTGGGACAGGGGAATCACCCCTCCACTTT
>few|TRBJ2-1|TRBV7-9|TRBD1
CASSQKQGAAYNEQFF
TGTGCCAGCAGCCAAAAACAGGGGGCGGCCTACAATGAGCAGTTCTTC
>-|TRBJ1-5|TRBV21-1|-
CASSLLDRTIYSNQPQHF
TGTGCCAGCAGCCTATTAGACCGGACCATTTATAGCAATCAGCCCCAGCATTTT
>few|TRBJ2-7|TRBV6-2/TRBV6-3|-
CASLQGSTYEQYF
TGTGCCAGCTTACAGGGATCGACCTACGAGCAGTACTTC
>once|TRBJ2-7|TRBV19|TRBD2
CASGPAGAPYEQYF
TGTGCCAGTGGGCCAGCGGGAGCCCCCTACGAGCAGTACTTC
>-|TRBJ1-2|TRBV6-2/TRBV6-3|-
CASGDICGYTF
TGTGCCAGCGGGGACATCTGTGGCTACACCTTC
>many|TRBJ1-2|TRBV27|-
CASSFLDGAYGYTF
TGTGCCAGCAGTTTTCTAGACGGGGCCTATGGCTACACCTTC
>few|TRBJ1-2|TRBV7-2|-
CASSLRAGGYTF
TGTGCCAGCAGCTTAAGAGCGGGGGGCTACACCTTC
>many|TRBJ2-7|TRBV5-1|TRBD2
CASSILGGGRYEQYF
TGCGCCAGCAGCATCCTCGGCGGGGGTAGGTACGAGCAGTACTTC
>few|TRBJ2-5|TRBV15|-
CATSRDPSKQETQYF
TGTGCCACCAGCAGAGATCCATCTAAGCAAGAGACCCAGTACTTC
>-|TRBJ2-3|TRBV12-3/TRBV12-4|-
CASSLDGEPTDAQYF
TGTGCCAGCAGTCTAGATGGAGAGCCCACAGATGCGCAGTATTTT
>-|TRBJ1-1|TRBV12-3/TRBV12-4|-
CASSPDSERAFF
TGTGCCAGCAGTCCAGACAGTGAGCGGGCTTTCTTT
>-|TRBJ1-1|TRBV5-5|-
CASSLGEGGWTEAFF
TGTGCCAGCAGCTTGGGGGAGGGGGGATGGACTGAAGCTTTCTTT
>-|TRBJ2-7|TRBV6-5|-
CASSYLVTDSSYEQYF
TGTGCCAGCAGTTACCTGGTTACGGACTCGTCCTACGAGCAGTACTTC
>few|TRBJ1-5|TRBV12-3/TRBV12-4|TRBD1
CASPGTGSNQPQHF
TGTGCCAGCCCCGGGACAGGGAGCAATCAGCCCCAGCATTTT